A selection of T cell receptor beta chains follows, all from one sample in a study of blood T cells in healthy people across ages. TCRdb used MiXCR to reprocess the 5' RACE reads, holding one entry per CDR3 protein. The table records more than 1,400,000 distinct CDR3 sequences, approximately 40% of them present only once. The sequenced sample was blood. The receptors come from a woman under 30 in good health. The CDR3 runs from the conserved cysteine through the conserved F or W. The D gene is left open where the match is weak. Some rows have no size entry. The others give once, few or many, or a class for an expanded clone.

few	TRBD2	TRBV7-8	TRBJ2-3	TGTGCCAGCAGCCATTGGCGGACTAGCGGGAGTACAGATACGCAGTATTTT	CASSHWRTSGSTDTQYF
-	-	TRBV29-1	TRBJ2-1	TGCAGCGTTGAAGGGCAGTTCTACAATGAGCAGTTCTTC	CSVEGQFYNEQFF
few	TRBD2	TRBV12-3/TRBV12-4	TRBJ2-3	TGTGCCAGCAGCCAATCCCCGACTAGCGGGAAGACCACAGATACGCAGTATTTT	CASSQSPTSGKTTDTQYF
-	-	TRBV20-1	TRBJ1-1	TGCAGTGCTCTGGGGGACCATTCTGAAGCTTTCTTT	CSALGDHSEAFF
-	TRBD1	TRBV20-1	TRBJ1-6	TGCAGTGCTGGCTCGACAGGGTACAATTCACCCCTCCACTTT	CSAGSTGYNSPLHF
-	TRBD2	TRBV7-2	TRBJ2-7	TGTGCCAGCAGCCCGGGGGGTCCGGTCCCCTACGAGCAGTACTTC	CASSPGGPVPYEQYF
-	TRBD1	TRBV7-9	TRBJ2-7	TGTGCCACAGGACAGGGGGCTGGCGAGCAGTACTTC	CATGQGAGEQYF
-	TRBD1	TRBV5-1	TRBJ2-5	TGCGCCAGCAGCTCGGGACAGGGACGGTACCAAGAGACCCAGTACTTC	CASSSGQGRYQETQYF
few	-	TRBV5-1	TRBJ2-4	TGCGCCAGCAGCTTGGACATCCCGCTCATGACCAAAAACATTCAGTACTTC	CASSLDIPLMTKNIQYF
few	-	TRBV7-6	TRBJ2-1	TGTGCCAGCAGCTTAGGTCCCACCGTCAATGAGCAGTTCTTC	CASSLGPTVNEQFF
few	-	TRBV20-1	TRBJ1-2	TGCAGTGCTAGTGGAGTGGGTACGGTAACCTATGGCTACACCTTC	CSASGVGTVTYGYTF
few	-	TRBV7-2	TRBJ2-7	TGTGCCAGCAGCTCGGTAGGGCTCTCCTACGAGCAGTACTTC	CASSSVGLSYEQYF
few	-	TRBV6-5	TRBJ2-7	TGTGCCAGCAGTTACTCGGGAGAAAGGACGGGATCAGGATACGAGCAGTACTTC	CASSYSGERTGSGYEQYF
-	TRBD2	TRBV24-1	TRBJ2-1	TGTGCCACCAGTGCTCGAGCGGGAGGGTACTACAATGAGCAGTTCTTC	CATSARAGGYYNEQFF
few	-	TRBV5-1	TRBJ2-7	TGCGCCAGCAGCTTACAACAGGTCCCATTATACTACGAGCAGTACTTC	CASSLQQVPLYYEQYF
few	TRBD2	TRBV29-1	TRBJ2-7	TGCAGCGTTGAATCGACTAGCGGGTCCGAGCAGTACTTC	CSVESTSGSEQYF
-	TRBD2	TRBV20-1	TRBJ2-5	TGCAGTGCTAGCGGGGGGACTTTAAGTTACCCAGAGACCCAGTACTTC	CSASGGTLSYPETQYF
few	-	TRBV3-1	TRBJ2-7	TGTGCCAGCAGCCTTGGACCCATTGGGAGCTACGAGCAGTACTTC	CASSLGPIGSYEQYF
few	-	TRBV28	TRBJ1-1	TGTGCCAGCAGTTTCTCCGTGGCGGGGAGAATGAACACTGAAGCTTTCTTT	CASSFSVAGRMNTEAFF
few	-	TRBV12-5	TRBJ2-7	TGTGCTAGTGGTTTGGGGGGGAGTATCTACGAGCAGTACTTC	CASGLGGSIYEQYF
-	-	TRBV20-1	TRBJ2-7	TGCAGTGCTCGCCCCGCAGGAGGTGCCTACGAGCAGTACTTC	CSARPAGGAYEQYF
-	TRBD2	TRBV10-1	TRBJ2-7	TGCGCCAGCAGTGAGGCAGGACTAGCGGACGAGCAGTACTTC	CASSEAGLADEQYF
-	TRBD1	TRBV7-2	TRBJ2-3	TGTGCCAGCAGCTTAGGATACGGGACAGACACAGATACGCAGTATTTT	CASSLGYGTDTDTQYF
-	-	TRBV6-5	TRBJ2-3	TGTGCCAGCAGTTACGGGGTCGGGACCTCGGGGGATACGCAGTATTTT	CASSYGVGTSGDTQYF
-	-	TRBV18	TRBJ2-1	TGTGCCAGCTCACCACGCCCCCAAGAGACCCAGTTCTTC	CASSPRPQETQFF
once	-	TRBV10-3	TRBJ2-2	TGTGCCATCAGTGGAGGGGGGAACACCGGGGAGCTGTTTTTT	CAISGGGNTGELFF
few	TRBD2	TRBV7-9	TRBJ2-5	TGTGCCAGCAGCTTAACTAGCGGGGAGCCGGAGACCCAGTACTTC	CASSLTSGEPETQYF
few	-	TRBV27	TRBJ2-3	TGTGCCAGCAGTTTATTCCCCCAGGCTAGCACAGATACGCAGTATTTT	CASSLFPQASTDTQYF
few	-	TRBV6-5	TRBJ2-7	TGTGCCAGCAGGCGCGGGACGGCCCAGTCCTACGAGCAGTACTTC	CASRRGTAQSYEQYF
-	TRBD2	TRBV7-3	TRBJ2-1	TGTGCCAGCAGCTCCCGGGGAGCGGGGGTCTATGAGCAGTTCTTC	CASSSRGAGVYEQFF
few	TRBD1	TRBV20-1	TRBJ2-7	TGCAGTGCCTCCGGGACAGGGGCTGAGCAGTACTTC	CSASGTGAEQYF
-	-	TRBV28	TRBJ2-5	TGTGCCAGCAGTCCCATGGACTTTCAAGAGACCCAGTACTTC	CASSPMDFQETQYF
-	TRBD2	TRBV12-3/TRBV12-4	TRBJ2-5	TGTGCCAGCAGTTTGGAGCGGGGGGGCCCCAACAATGAGCAGTACTTC	CASSLERGGPNNEQYF
-	-	TRBV7-3	TRBJ1-2	TGTGCCAGCAGCTTACTTGAGGTCACCTATGGCTACACCTTC	CASSLLEVTYGYTF
-	TRBD2	TRBV20-1	TRBJ2-1	TGCAGTGCTAGAGGTCTTACTAGCGGGAGGTTAAACTACAATGAGCAGTTCTTC	CSARGLTSGRLNYNEQFF
many	-	TRBV5-6	TRBJ2-3	TGTGCCAGCAGCTTGGGGACGCTCACAGATACGCAGTATTTT	CASSLGTLTDTQYF
few	TRBD1	TRBV29-1	TRBJ2-1	TGCAGCGTTGGAACCGGGACAGGGGGGTCTGAGCAGTTCTTC	CSVGTGTGGSEQFF
-	-	TRBV6-6	TRBJ2-1	TGTGCCAGCAGTTACCAGGACCCCCCCCAGTTCTTC	CASSYQDPPQFF
-	TRBD2	TRBV20-1	TRBJ2-7	TGCAGTGCTAGGACTAGCGCCAACTCCTACGAGCAGTACTTC	CSARTSANSYEQYF
few	-	TRBV7-9	TRBJ2-1	TGTGCCAGCAGCAACAGATCCTACAATGAGCAGTTCTTC	CASSNRSYNEQFF
-	-	TRBV27	TRBJ2-5	TGTGCCAGCAACACCCGACAAGAGACCCAGTACTTC	CASNTRQETQYF
-	TRBD1	TRBV6-2/TRBV6-3	TRBJ1-1	TGTGCCAGCAGTTACGGACCGACAGGGTACACTGAAGCTTTCTTT	CASSYGPTGYTEAFF
few	TRBD2	TRBV7-2	TRBJ2-3	TGTGCCAGCAGCGCGACTAGCGGGGAAACAGATACGCAGTATTTT	CASSATSGETDTQYF
-	-	TRBV20-1	TRBJ1-1	TGCAGTGCTAGAGATCCAGTTAGAAACACGGAAGCTTTCTTT	CSARDPVRNTEAFF
few	TRBD2	TRBV12-3/TRBV12-4	TRBJ2-7	TGTGCCAGCAGTTTAACCTATACTACGGGGGGAGGGGCCTACGAGCAGTACTTC	CASSLTYTTGGGAYEQYF
few	TRBD2	TRBV20-1	TRBJ2-1	TGCAGTGCTAGAGAGGGGACTAGCGGGAGGATAGACAATGAGCAGTTCTTC	CSAREGTSGRIDNEQFF
many	-	TRBV27	TRBJ2-7	TGTGCCAGCAGTTCGGCAGGGTACTACGAGCAGTACTTC	CASSSAGYYEQYF
-	TRBD2	TRBV24-1	TRBJ2-1	TGTGCCACCAGCGTAGGAGGGGCGGGAGTAGGGAATGAGCAGTTCTTC	CATSVGGAGVGNEQFF
few	-	TRBV4-1	TRBJ2-3	TGCGCCAGCAGCCAAGAGACGGGGATAGGAGATACGCAGTATTTT	CASSQETGIGDTQYF
few	TRBD2	TRBV5-1	TRBJ2-7	TGCGCCAGCGCCCGGGGAGGGGTCTACGAGCAGTACTTC	CASARGGVYEQYF